The entry below gives a single TCR beta chain sequence along with its context. There is no known antigen for this receptor. Per-base qualities were not stored, and no clone one base away is much larger. The CDR1 and CDR2 encoded by the germline V gene (reference sequence) are SGHNT and YYREEE. The CDR3 runs 16 amino acids, cysteine and phenylalanine included. Only the CDR3 region is kept as DNA, spanning 48 bases read in frame from base 1. The trim is 2 bases for V and 1 base for J, with a gap of 13 bases between the germline ends. The time point label of this sample denotes: baseline before first vaccination. Samples from vaccinated people were obtained from the UK trials COV001 and COV002, which included a single-blind randomized controlled phase 2/3 trial of AZD1222 (ChAdOx1 nCoV-19) in healthy adults. For TCRbeta chain sequencing, PBMC samples were collected from trial participants at day 0 and at day 28 after the second dose.

The CDR3 regions of human TCRbeta chains were analyzed by immunosequencing. Per the authors' processing: TCRs in the repertoires were compared against a reference library of SARS-CoV-2-specific TCRs that had been generated with the MIRA antigen-specificity platform. Breadth was defined as the fraction of unique TCRs that were SARS-CoV-2-associated. Depth was defined as the fraction of total T cells that were SARS-CoV-2-associated. Using the MIRA data, each spike-specific TCR was mapped to the spike region that the TCR reacts to and placed in a CD4 or CD8 class. Log10-transformed breadth and depth values were compared by one-way ANOVA with Sidak's multiple comparisons tests. As stored in TCRdb, this immuneACCESS dataset retains in-frame rearrangements with V and J assigned. A fraction of the clones does not appear; measured against another copy, unresolved V genes explain less than half of the discrepancy, and the remainder lacks a known reason. For V, J and clone size, that table is used; D and trimming come from the DNA. Within this sample are some 140,000 clones, with over 85% of them counted one time only. Approximately 6% of the sample lies in the top ten.

This specimen comes from a study of T cell responses to AZD1222 COVID-19 vaccine (dated by TCRdb to about 2021). Regarding the study in general: AZD1222 recipients with second doses at about 4 weeks or about 12 weeks were pooled, because spike-specific TCR depth and breadth did not differ between schedules. TCR sequencing was performed for 230 to 250 trial participants, of whom some 200 were given two doses of AZD1222 and around 26 were given two doses of MenACWY control vaccine. Enrollment into the trials was organized by age into subgroups of 18-55, 56-69 and 70-plus years, and those subgroups contained roughly 160, 29 and 62 TCR-sequenced participants, respectively.

The research as a whole found: A significant rise in spike-specific TCR breadth and depth was observed after two AZD1222 doses relative to day 0 and relative to MenACWY recipients. No day 14 peak-response samples were available, so repertoires were characterized only after the peak T cell response. Only a handful of AZD1222 recipients were SARS-CoV-2 seropositive at baseline, limiting conclusions about previously exposed vaccinees. Participants were mostly white British, with more females than males. The authors suggested clonal diversity may have been underestimated. The vaccine-associated CD4 TCRs covered the entire spike protein, and the dominant responses fell in regions 160-218 and 743-854. Epitopes outside the regions mutated in the B.1.351 and B.1.1.7 variants were reportedly recognized by nearly half of the unique spike-specific TCRs. The 56-69-year group was small, and its depth increase did not reach significance, likely because of low power.

The rearranged segments are TRBV5-4 and TRBJ1-3; the D gene cannot be named for sure. Sequencing was performed on peripheral blood, taken on day 0 of AZD1222 vaccination. This TCR came from an adult in good health. Read as DNA, the sequence is TGTGCCAGCAGCTTTTCGCCCGGGCCTTCTGGAAACACCATATATTTT. Its coded protein is CASSFSPGPSGNTIYF.